This T cell receptor (beta chain) was observed in a study of beta chain features in type 1 diabetes. Overall study context: Researchers looked at fewer than 120,000,000 sorted cells across all samples.

This clone was observed a handful of times. Its specificity is unknown. Study results and caveats: Significant though moderate, a shortening of TCRB CDR3s appeared in all four CD4+ subsets of Type 1 diabetes patients.

One heparinised blood draw, averaging roughly 0.11 L, came from each donor. Markers CD45RO/CCR7/CD25/CD127/CD95/CD27 served to sort CD4+ naive, central memory, regulatory and stem cell-like memory cells. Germline V gene sequence: CDR1 SGHTA, CDR2 FQGNSA. The ends were cut back, 4 bases at V and 3 bases at J, with 15 bases in the middle. The CDR3 is 15 amino acids. TCRB transcripts that were expressed got sequenced, as all of the isolated RNA had been reverse transcribed. Clones were sequenced by immunoSEQ multiplex PCR, and TCRdb holds only the in-frame ones, with some missing. The sample records nearly 700,000 clones, about an eighth being singletons.

The sequence derives from a man in his late teens or twenties with type 1 diabetes. The gene calls are TRBV7-2 and TRBJ2-5, with D unresolved. The source material was naive CD4+ T cells from blood. CDR3 in amino acids: CASSSVWAVKETQYF. CDR3 sequence (DNA): TGTGCCAGCAGCTCGGTCTGGGCCGTGAAAGAGACCCAGTACTTC.